These 22 T cell receptor beta chains were all obtained from the same sample, sequenced in a study of blood T cell repertoires in COVID-19. TCRdb's copy holds only in-frame clones and misses some; the assay was immunoSEQ multiplex PCR. The profile shows under 150,000 clones, 80% of them singletons. Material: peripheral blood. The origin of the receptors is a human donor in a cohort sampled during active COVID-19.

J is TRBJ2-3 and V is TRBV4-1; D is ambiguous. V lost 1 base and J lost 0, with 11 bases in between. The CDR3 length is 16 residues. Germline CDR1 and CDR2: MGHRA and YSYEKL. CDR3 protein: CASSQGGGTSTDTQYF. The DNA for the CDR3 is TGCGCCAGCAGCCAAGGTGGCGGAACTAGCACAGATACGCAGTATTTT.

The chain joins TRBV7-2 to TRBJ2-3; TRBD1 matches 7 bases. From germline, CDR1 is SGHTA and CDR2 FQGNSA. After removal of 1 base from V and 6 bases from J, the junction contained 4 bases not matched to a gene. CDR3 size: 14 residues. This CDR3 is CASSLDRGADTQYF. CDR3 nucleotide sequence: TGTGCCAGCAGCTTAGACAGGGGTGCGGATACGCAGTATTTT.

The V call is TRBV27, the J call TRBJ2-2, with 10 bases fitting TRBD1. CDR1 and CDR2 (germline): MNHEY, SMNVEV (reference sequence). The trim removed 4 bases at V and 0 bases at J, leaving 5 bases unmatched. The length of the CDR3 is 17 residues. The CDR3 is CASSSDRGRSNTGELFF. CDR3 nucleotide sequence: TGTGCCAGCAGTTCGGACAGGGGGAGATCGAACACCGGGGAGCTGTTTTTT.

The rearrangement uses TRBV2 and TRBJ2-1; D possibly corresponds to TRBD1 (5 bases). The V end lost 7 bases, the J end lost 5 bases, and 12 bases lay between the germline ends. CDR3 size: 13 residues. Germline loops: CDR1 SNHLY, CDR2 FYNNEI. The CDR3 nucleotides read TGTGCCAGCAAAAGGGGCGCTAACAATGAGCAGTTCTTC. Encoded protein: CASKRGANNEQFF.

The chain couples TRBV6-5 to TRBJ1-2, with a tentative D call TRBD1 (6 bases). The ends were cut back, 11 bases at V and 4 bases at J, with 20 bases in the middle. The CDR3 is 14 residues long. The germline V gene has CDR1 MNHEY and CDR2 SVGAGI. The CDR3 nucleotides read TGTGCCGTCATTACGAGGGGGAAGACCTATGGCTACACCTTC. Encoded protein: CAVITRGKTYGYTF.

The V call is TRBV5-4, the J call TRBJ2-3; TRBD1 aligns across 9 bases. Trimming cost V 0 bases and J 6 bases; bases outside gene matches: 11. The germline V gene has CDR1 SGHNT and CDR2 YYREEE (reference sequence). The CDR3 has 17 residues. CDR3 sequence: CASSLGTGAITGDTQYF. DNA of the CDR3: TGTGCCAGCAGCTTGGGGACAGGGGCGATAACGGGGGATACGCAGTATTTT. Supplemented by reference TRBV5-4 and TRBJ2-3, the full variable domain reads ETGVTQSPTHLIKTRGQQVTLRCSSQSGHNTVSWYQQALGQGPQFIFQYYREEENGRGNFPPRFSGLQFPNYSSELNVNALELDDSALYLCASSLGTGAITGDTQYFGPGTRLTVL.

The J gene is TRBJ1-1, the V gene TRBV19; tentatively, D is TRBD1 (5 bases). This CDR3 is built from 12 residues. The germline V gene has CDR1 LNHDA and CDR2 SQIVND (reference sequence). V dropped 0 bases and J dropped 8 bases, with 7 bases sitting between them. The CDR3: CASSIETGEAFF. The CDR3, as DNA: TGTGCCAGTAGTATAGAAACAGGCGAAGCTTTCTTT. Full variable domain (rest looked up from reference TRBV19 and TRBJ1-1): DGGITQSPKYLFRKEGQNVTLSCEQNLNHDAMYWYRQDPGQGLRLIYYSQIVNDFQKGDIAEGYSVSREKKESFPLTVTSAQKNPTAFYLCASSIETGEAFFGQGTRLTVV.

The genes are TRBV30 and TRBJ1-2; D call uncertain. The CDR3 has 13 amino acids. Germline lookup yields CDR1 GTSNPN and CDR2 SVGIG (reference sequence). Trimming took off 2 bases at V and 8 bases at J, with 15 bases between the two ends. The CDR3 DNA reads as TGTGCCTGGAGTCCCAGACTCTCTGGGGGCTACACCTTC. Translation: CAWSPRLSGGYTF.

This clone was detected only a few times. This chain joins TRBV6-6 and TRBJ2-7; D perhaps matches TRBD2 (5 bases). Germline V lookup: CDR1 MNHNY, CDR2 SVGAGI (reference sequence). The CDR3 contains 14 residues. The germline V and J ends were trimmed by 0 bases and 1 base, with 7 bases remaining between them. Here the CDR3 DNA reads TGTGCCAGCAGTTACTCTGCGGGTTCCTACGAGCAGTACTTC. As protein: CASSYSAGSYEQYF.

This clone appeared a single time. V and J are TRBV2 and TRBJ1-5, with 10 positions matching TRBD1. Looked up from germline, CDR1 is SNHLY and CDR2 is FYNNEI. V was clipped by 6 bases and J by 5 bases; unmatched bases: 7. The CDR3 contains 15 residues. This CDR3 reads CASSRGQGEYQPQHF. The CDR3 nucleotides read TGTGCCAGCAGCCGAGGACAGGGGGAATATCAGCCCCAGCATTTT.

The rearrangement uses TRBV5-1 and TRBJ2-3; D is possibly TRBD2 (6 bases). V lost 4 bases, J lost 1 base, and 10 bases lay in between. Germline V gives CDR1 SGHRS, CDR2 YFSETQ. This CDR3 has 14 amino acids. In DNA form, the CDR3 reads TGCGCCAGCAGCCGGGGGATAGGCACAGATACGCAGTATTTT. It translates to CASSRGIGTDTQYF.

This chain uses TRBV2 with TRBJ2-1; D possibly corresponds to TRBD2 (6 bases). CDR3 length: 17 residues. Germline-derived CDR1 and CDR2 are SNHLY and FYNNEI. Trimming stripped 9 bases from V and 6 bases from J, with 27 bases between. The CDR3 is CASKREKMNIEGNEQFF. The CDR3 DNA reads as TGTGCCAGTAAACGGGAGAAAATGAATATCGAGGGCAATGAGCAGTTCTTC.

The rearrangement uses TRBV11-1 and TRBJ2-2, with 9 nucleotides matching TRBD2. The CDR3 spans 16 residues. Looked up from germline, CDR1 is SGHAT and CDR2 is FQDESV (reference sequence). The junction had 2 bases not matched to a gene; V was cut back by 3 bases and J by 0 bases. The CDR3 protein is CASSFTSGSNTGELFF. In DNA form, the CDR3 reads TGTGCCAGCAGCTTTACTAGCGGGTCGAACACCGGGGAGCTGTTTTTT.

The chain joins TRBV13 to TRBJ2-7; D not resolved. This CDR3 is built from 14 residues. Germline CDR1 and CDR2: PRHDT and FYEKMQ (reference sequence). Trimming shortened V by 1 base and J by 6 bases, and 13 bases separated the two germline ends. Written as DNA, the CDR3 is TGTGCCAGCAGCTTAGACCCCCTAAGCGCCGAGCAGTACTTC. This sequence encodes CASSLDPLSAEQYF.

The chain has TRBV19 and TRBJ2-7; perhaps TRBD2 as D (6 bases). Germline V gives CDR1 LNHDA, CDR2 SQIVND (reference sequence). Trimming shortened V by 1 base and J by 2 bases, and 12 bases separated the two germline ends. The length of the CDR3 is 15 residues. In DNA form, the CDR3 reads TGTGCCAGTAGTATAGGCGGGACTCCACCCTACGAGCAGTACTTC. It encodes CASSIGGTPPYEQYF. The variable domain in full, with the rest retrieved from reference TRBV19 and TRBJ2-7, is DGGITQSPKYLFRKEGQNVTLSCEQNLNHDAMYWYRQDPGQGLRLIYYSQIVNDFQKGDIAEGYSVSREKKESFPLTVTSAQKNPTAFYLCASSIGGTPPYEQYFGPGTRLTVT.

Worth noting for this clone: Other nucleotide sequences from this sample produce the same CDR3. The chain carries TRBV5-1 and TRBJ1-6; 8 nucleotides match TRBD1. The CDR3 sequence is 15 residues long. V dropped 4 bases and J dropped 5; count of bases not matched to a gene: 5. Germline V gene data show CDR1 as SGHRS and CDR2 as YFSETQ. The CDR3 nucleotides are TGCGCCAGCAGCAAAGGACAGGGCGATAATTCACCCCTCCACTTT. Translated, it gives CASSKGQGDNSPLHF.

This clone came up once. V and J are TRBV10-1 and TRBJ2-3, with 7 positions matching TRBD2. The CDR3 has 14 amino acids. CDR1 and CDR2 (germline): WNHNN, SYGVQD (reference sequence). Germline trimming cut 7 bases from V and 3 bases from J; bases unmatched to any gene: 7. The CDR3 here is CASTSSGGTDTQYF. The CDR3 DNA reads TGCGCCAGCACCTCTAGCGGCGGGACAGATACGCAGTATTTT.

This clone was seen only a few times. The chain joins TRBV28 to TRBJ1-3; 9 bases align to TRBD1. The CDR3 totals 15 residues. The junction had 7 bases not matched to a gene; V was cut back by 8 bases and J by 2 bases. Germline V lookup: CDR1 MDHEN, CDR2 SYDVKM. For the CDR3, the DNA is TGTGCCAGCCTTCGGACAGGGGAGGCTGGAAACACCATATATTTT. Its protein product is CASLRTGEAGNTIYF.

This sequence joins TRBV29-1 and TRBJ2-7, with TRBD1 matching 7 bases. After removal of 2 bases from V and 6 bases from J, the junction contained 10 bases not matched to a gene. Germline values: CDR1 SQVTM, CDR2 ANQGSEA. The CDR3 sequence is 14 residues long. The CDR3 spells CSVELVQGVSEQYF. The CDR3 DNA reads as TGCAGCGTTGAACTCGTGCAGGGGGTGAGCGAGCAGTACTTC.

This chain uses TRBV6-5 with TRBJ1-5; D might be TRBD1 (5 bases). V was pared by 0 bases and J by 6 bases, with 12 bases between. The CDR3 is made up of 15 amino acids. Germline CDR1 MNHEY, CDR2 SVGAGI. CDR3 sequence: CASSYSAGRGQPQHF. CDR3 DNA sequence: TGTGCCAGCAGTTACTCGGCAGGGCGGGGTCAGCCCCAGCATTTT.

The J gene is TRBJ1-2, the V gene TRBV19, with D possibly matching TRBD1 (5 bases). V was cut by 3 bases and J by 6 bases, with 11 bases left in between. CDR1 is LNHDA, CDR2 SQIVND, per germline (reference sequence). This CDR3 region has 13 residues. CDR3: CASSMGRDHGYTF. The CDR3 DNA follows: TGTGCCAGTAGTATGGGCAGGGATCATGGCTACACCTTC.

A few counts support this clone. The V gene is TRBV10-3, the J gene TRBJ2-7, with a possible D match to TRBD1 (6 bases). Germline values: CDR1 ENHRY, CDR2 SYGVKD. The V gene lost 6 bases and the J gene lost 6 bases, with 9 bases spanning the gap. The CDR3 spans 11 residues. CDR3 bases: TGTGCCATCAGGAGGGGGAGCGAGCAGTACTTC. Translation: CAIRRGSEQYF.